The rows below give T cell receptor beta chains drawn from one sample of a study of blood T cell repertoires in COVID-19. Some clones are missing from TCRdb's copy, which holds only in-frame ones; the method was immunoSEQ multiplex PCR. The sample lists around 95,000 clones; about 90% were seen once. The sample taken for sequencing was peripheral blood. Receptor source: a man between 25 and 39 years old in a cohort sampled during active COVID-19. Both conserved end residues are part of each CDR3. A D gene is named only where the DNA matches it firmly. Clone sizes are given selectively: once, few, many, or a class where the clone is expanded.

length,V,size,J,D,CDR3,DNA
15,TRBV5-1,.,TRBJ1-4,TRBD1,CASSLVGQPNEKLFF,TGCGCCAGCAGCTTGGTGGGACAGCCTAATGAAAAACTGTTTTTT
17,TRBV5-1,.,TRBJ2-7,TRBD1,CASSLARAQGPTYEQYF,TGCGCCAGCAGCTTGGCCCGGGCACAGGGGCCGACCTACGAGCAGTACTTC
16,TRBV6-5,few,TRBJ1-2,.,CASSYSTSFDRHGYTF,TGTGCCAGCAGTTACTCGACTTCTTTCGACAGGCATGGCTACACCTTC
15,TRBV5-1,few,TRBJ1-5,TRBD1,CASSLGDRAHQPQHF,TGCGCCAGCAGCCTGGGGGACAGGGCACATCAGCCCCAGCATTTT
16,TRBV15,.,TRBJ1-4,.,CATSRFFRGMVEKLFF,TGTGCCACCAGCAGATTTTTCCGGGGGATGGTGGAAAAACTGTTTTTT
15,TRBV19,.,TRBJ2-2,TRBD1,CASSGGQLGAGELFF,TGTGCCAGTAGTGGGGGACAGTTAGGGGCCGGGGAGCTGTTTTTT
15,TRBV6-6,.,TRBJ2-1,.,CASSYGQGSYNEQFF,TGTGCCAGCAGTTACGGGCAGGGGTCCTACAATGAGCAGTTCTTC
15,TRBV19,.,TRBJ2-1,.,CASSPTGFSYNEQFF,TGTGCCAGTAGTCCCACAGGGTTTTCATACAATGAGCAGTTCTTC
15,TRBV2,few,TRBJ1-5,.,CASSEAGLGNQPQHF,TGTGCCAGCAGTGAAGCCGGACTCGGCAATCAGCCCCAGCATTTT
16,TRBV5-4,.,TRBJ2-3,TRBD2,CASSSVRGGETDTQYF,TGTGCCAGCAGCTCTGTTCGCGGGGGGGAGACAGATACGCAGTATTTT
14,TRBV4-2,.,TRBJ1-1,.,CASSPRSGDTEAFF,TGTGCCAGCAGCCCCCGGTCGGGGGACACTGAAGCTTTCTTT
15,TRBV3-1/TRBV3-2,.,TRBJ1-6,.,CASSQAVRFNSPLHF,TGTGCCAGCAGCCAAGCGGTCAGGTTTAATTCACCCCTCCACTTT
15,TRBV5-4,.,TRBJ1-1,TRBD1,CASSLRTGRVAEAFF,TGTGCCAGCAGCTTAAGGACAGGGAGGGTCGCTGAAGCTTTCTTT
14,TRBV6-5,.,TRBJ2-3,.,CASSTTRSGDTQYF,TGTGCCAGCAGTACGACTAGGTCGGGGGATACGCAGTATTTT
17,TRBV9,.,TRBJ2-1,TRBD2,CASSDRFGSGGAGEQFF,TGTGCCAGCAGCGACCGATTTGGTAGCGGGGGGGCGGGTGAGCAGTTCTTC